This entry describes one T cell receptor beta chain. The antigen remains unidentified. This specimen belongs to a study of brain T cells in children with intractable seizures. General study points: Clones missing pre-surgery may reflect undersampling of that blood sample. HCMV serostatus was not known, and viral specificity came from CDR3 similarity only.

The CDR3 runs to 15 residues. V shed 8 bases and J 5 bases; nucleotides not matched to a gene: 10. From germline, CDR1 is ENHRY and CDR2 SYGVKD. Using immunoSEQ multiplex PCR, the repertoire was profiled, and TCRdb retains in-frame clones only, with some absent. The sample has 95,000 to 120,000 clones; around 94% are singletons. Only cases whose brain tissue showed the highest T cell transcript signatures were sequenced. Before surgery, patients took at least one anti-epileptic drug. The specimen was peripheral blood, collected at surgery. The sequence derives from a boy under two years old with hemimegalencephaly and intractable seizures. The chain recombines TRBV10-3 with TRBJ2-2; TRBD2 aligns across 8 bases. DNA for the CDR3: TGTGCCATCCTGGGGGCGGGAGGTCGTACCGGGGAGCTGTTTTTT. Amino acids: CAILGAGGRTGELFF.